Listed below are T cell receptor beta chains from one sample, sequenced in a study of cytomegalovirus exposure and HLA in healthy donors. Repertoires were generated with immunoSEQ multiplex PCR, while TCRdb's copy carries only in-frame clones and drops some. The sample has 150,000 to 200,000 clones; 75% to 85% are singletons. Sequencing used PBMCs. These receptors originate from a boy aged 10-17 years in good health and CMV-seronegative. Both conserved end residues are part of each CDR3. The D gene is left open where the match is weak. Expanded clones are given a class, and other clones once, few, many or no size at all.

d_call	v_call	clone_size	j_call	cdr3_nt	cdr3_aa
NA	TRBV6-1	NA	TRBJ1-2	TGTGCCAGCAGTGAAGGTACAGACCCCAACTATGGCTACACCTTC	CASSEGTDPNYGYTF
TRBD1	TRBV7-2	NA	TRBJ2-7	TGTGCCAGCAGCCAGACCGGGACAGGAGTTTCCTACGAGCAGTACTTC	CASSQTGTGVSYEQYF
TRBD1	TRBV27	NA	TRBJ2-1	TGTGCCAGCAGCAATACTGGGACAGGCCCCTACAATGAGCAGTTCTTC	CASSNTGTGPYNEQFF
TRBD2	TRBV6-6	few	TRBJ2-3	TGTGCCAGCAGCCGCATAGCGGGAGAGGTAATTACGCAGTATTTT	CASSRIAGEVITQYF
TRBD1	TRBV5-8	NA	TRBJ1-5	TGTGCCAGCAGCTTGGGAGACAGGGGGAATCAGCCCCAGCATTTT	CASSLGDRGNQPQHF
TRBD1	TRBV7-9	NA	TRBJ2-7	TGTGCCAGCAGCTTAGTGGACAGGGCCGAGCAGTACTTC	CASSLVDRAEQYF
TRBD2	TRBV11-2	once	TRBJ2-1	TGTGCCAGCAGCTTAGGCGACGCGGGGGGAGGCGATGAGCAGTTCTTC	CASSLGDAGGGDEQFF
NA	TRBV7-6	NA	TRBJ1-1	TGTGCCAGCAGCTTAGATAAACGCGCAGCTTTCTTT	CASSLDKRAAFF
NA	TRBV15	NA	TRBJ1-5	TGTGCCACCAGCAGAGGACAGCTCAATCAGCCCCAGCATTTT	CATSRGQLNQPQHF
NA	TRBV6-1	NA	TRBJ1-5	TGTGCCAGCAGCTCGCAGGGCAAGCCCCAGCATTTT	CASSSQGKPQHF
NA	TRBV5-5	NA	TRBJ1-4	TGTGCCAGCAGCTTTACGACAGGCGGTAATGAAAAACTGTTTTTT	CASSFTTGGNEKLFF
TRBD2	TRBV19	NA	TRBJ2-7	TGTGCCAGTAGTATCAGCCTCGGAGCGGGAGGCGAGCAGTACTTC	CASSISLGAGGEQYF
NA	TRBV11-2	once	TRBJ1-1	TGTGCTAGCAGCGCAGTCAGGGGAACCTTCAACACTGAAGCTTTCTTT	CASSAVRGTFNTEAFF
NA	TRBV27	NA	TRBJ2-2	TGTGCCAGCCTCTGGTGTACCCAACACCGGGGAGCTGTTTTT	CASLWCTQHRGAVF
NA	TRBV7-2	once	TRBJ1-4	TGTGCCAGCAGCTTAAGCATGGCAACTAATGAAAAACTGTTTTTT	CASSLSMATNEKLFF
TRBD1	TRBV11-3	few	TRBJ1-1	TGTGCCAGCAGCGCCAGGGGGGTTCGAGCTGAAGCTTTCTTT	CASSARGVRAEAFF
NA	TRBV6-1	NA	TRBJ2-3	TGTGCCAGCATCCTCAAACGGGGACTCCCCAGTCCGTATTTT	CASILKRGLPSPYF
TRBD1	TRBV6-1	once	TRBJ2-7	TGTGCCAGCAGTGTAAGGGGACAGATCTACGAGCAGTACTTC	CASSVRGQIYEQYF
NA	TRBV25-1	NA	TRBJ2-3	TGTGCCAGCAGTGAATCAGAGAGGTTGGATACGCAGTATTTT	CASSESERLDTQYF
TRBD1	TRBV6-1	few	TRBJ2-2	TGTGCCAGCTTCAGTGGGACAGGGGACACCGGGGAGCTGTTTTTT	CASFSGTGDTGELFF
NA	TRBV7-8	NA	TRBJ2-4	TGTGCCAGCAGCTTAAGGCTAGCAGGGGGGCTAGCCAAAAACATTCAGTACTTC	CASSLRLAGGLAKNIQYF
NA	TRBV5-4	NA	TRBJ1-1	TGTGCCAGCAGCTTGGGGTTGGGAGGGCCCGGGGGAGCTTTCTTT	CASSLGLGGPGGAFF
NA	TRBV7-9	many	TRBJ1-1	TGTGCCAGCAGCTCGGGGAAGACTGAAGCTTTCTTT	CASSSGKTEAFF
TRBD1	TRBV7-2	NA	TRBJ1-1	TGTGCCAGCAGCTTAGCGACAGGGGGGCCAGCTTTCTTT	CASSLATGGPAFF
NA	TRBV5-1	NA	TRBJ1-1	TGCGCCAGCAGCACAAGGGAGACGAACACTGAAGCTTTCTTT	CASSTRETNTEAFF
NA	TRBV6-1	NA	TRBJ1-3	TGTGCCAGTAGAAGGGGCAGTACTGGAAACACCATATATTTT	CASRRGSTGNTIYF
TRBD1	TRBV5-1	NA	TRBJ2-1	TGCGCCAGCAGCTCCGGGACAGGGGACTACAATGAGCAGTTCTTC	CASSSGTGDYNEQFF
NA	TRBV6-5	NA	TRBJ1-1	TGTGCCAGCAGTCAGGGGAACACTGAAGCTTTCTTT	CASSQGNTEAFF